This section outlines one TCR beta chain sequence together with its context. The antigen is not known. This record comes from a study of CXCR3-negative and CXCR3-positive naive CD8 T cells. Study-level findings and limits: Once cells were cryopreserved, CXCR3 expression went down partly, and most assays used fresh PBMCs. More hydrophobic TRB CDR3s were found in CXCR3-positive naive cells than in CXCR3-negative naive cells. TRB CDR3 properties indicated TCR strength, while surface CD5 was similar across naive subsets.

CDR1 is SQVTM, CDR2 ANQGSEA, per germline. This CDR3 contains 15 residues. All TRB cDNA libraries came from 5' RACE performed with UMI labels. TCRdb processed the 5' RACE reads again and assigns one entry to each CDR3 protein, with no DNA. The listing records 150,000 or so distinct CDR3 sequences. Every individual CD8+ T cell subset underwent sorting in triplicate at approximately 280,000 cells apiece. Phenotypically, naive CD8+ T cells corresponded to CD45RO-CCR7+CD27+CD95-. The receptor was isolated from a human donor in good health. Some clones in this sample may be carry-over from other donors' samples. The chain employs TRBV29-1 and TRBJ2-1; TCRdb's D gene call, TRBD1, goes unchecked for lack of DNA. The sample comprised naive CXCR3+ CD8+ T cells from blood. As for subset: CD45RO-CCR7+CD27+CD95- naive CD8+ T cells expressing CXCR3 (TNR3+). The CDR3: CSVEPRWTVYNEQFF.